A single TCR beta chain is shown here with its context. The entry originates in a study of CD8+CD57+ T cells in acquired aplastic anemia. Profiling of TCR beta VDJ combinations and CDR3 sequences used genomic DNA as template. MiXCR, run by TCRdb on the reads, gives a single entry per CDR3 protein. The profile shows hundreds of thousands of distinct CDR3 sequences, 56% of them singletons. CDR3 length: 16 residues. Per the germline V gene, CDR1 is SGHTA and CDR2 is FQGNSA. Trimming at V came to 5 bases and at J to 3 bases, leaving 12 bases not matched to a gene. Those patients picked for sequencing had displayed CD8+CD57+ cell expansion on flow cytometry.

This chain links TRBV7-2 with TRBJ2-5; 7 nucleotides agree with TRBD1. Source material: sorted CD4+, CD8+, or CD8+CD57+ T cells (not recorded which) from PBMCs. The sequence came from a human donor with aplastic anemia. The CDR3 DNA sequence: TGTGCCAGCAGCACCGGTACCTACGACAGGGAAGAGACCCAGTACTTC. This sequence encodes CASSTGTYDREETQYF.